This TCR beta chain comes out of a study of beta chain features in type 1 diabetes. Whole-study findings and limits: Fewer junction insertions and more nucleotide deletions appeared in type 1 diabetes patients.

On this clone: Its target is unknown. Other nucleotide sequences from this sample produce the same CDR3.

Each population that was sorted was more than 95% pure. Every isolated RNA sample was fully reverse transcribed, so sequencing captured expressed TCRB transcripts. There were about 3.57 million reads on average in the naive, central memory and regulatory T cell samples. Profiled with immunoSEQ multiplex PCR; TCRdb holds only in-frame clones, not every one. This sample has 400,000 to 450,000 clones, with over 11% found just once. V was clipped by 4 bases and J by 1 base, with 6 bases between them. Germline CDR1 is SQVTM and CDR2 is ANQGSEA. This CDR3 contains 12 residues. Sequenced: naive CD4+ T cells from blood. This TCR was sampled from a man younger than 45 in good health. The genes are TRBV29-1 and TRBJ2-3, with D uncertain. The CDR3 DNA sequence: TGCAGCGTTGGGCAGCGCACAGATACGCAGTATTTT. It specifies CSVGQRTDTQYF.